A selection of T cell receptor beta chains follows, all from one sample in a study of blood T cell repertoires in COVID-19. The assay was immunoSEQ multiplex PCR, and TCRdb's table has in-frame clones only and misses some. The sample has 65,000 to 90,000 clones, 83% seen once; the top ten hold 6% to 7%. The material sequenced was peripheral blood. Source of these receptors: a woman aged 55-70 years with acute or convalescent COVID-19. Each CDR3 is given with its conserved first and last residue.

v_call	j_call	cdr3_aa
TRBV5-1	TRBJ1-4	CASRRTGGGHEKLFF
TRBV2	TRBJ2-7	CASRQGSYEQYF
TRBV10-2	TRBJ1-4	CASSEVDSNEKLFF
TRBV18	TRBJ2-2	CASSLQGKELFF
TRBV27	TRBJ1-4	CASLGEGQGRLFF
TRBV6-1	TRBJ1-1	CASSEIRVGGTEAFF
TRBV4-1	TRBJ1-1	CASSWDRNTEAFF
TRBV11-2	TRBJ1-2	CASSLAGRGAISYTF
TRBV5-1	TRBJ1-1	CASSSGLGGNPEAFF
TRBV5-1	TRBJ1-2	CASSLEFQGAQDTF
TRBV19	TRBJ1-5	CASSPNTGGPQHF
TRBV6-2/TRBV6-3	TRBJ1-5	CASSVAGGNQPQHF
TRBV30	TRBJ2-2	CAWSGRGWSGELFF
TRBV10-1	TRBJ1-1	CASSESERGIPEAFF
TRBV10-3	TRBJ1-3	CAISESRGSGNTIYF
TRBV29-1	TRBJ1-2	CSGLPGQDSGYTF
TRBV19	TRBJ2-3	CASNLGGPDTQYF
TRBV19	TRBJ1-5	CASTPRGGQGSQPQHF
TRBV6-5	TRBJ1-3	CASSWSGKSSGNTIYF
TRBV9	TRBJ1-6	CASKSGQGGGSPLHF
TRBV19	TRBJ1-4	CASSMPGSREKLFF
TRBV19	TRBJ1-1	CASSFIEGGSTEAFF
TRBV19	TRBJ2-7	CASSIKSGSSYEQYF
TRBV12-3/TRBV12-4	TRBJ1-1	CASSRQTEAFF
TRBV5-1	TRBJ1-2	CASSLDSHANYGYTF
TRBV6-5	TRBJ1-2	CASSRDRDNYGYTF
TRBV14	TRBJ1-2	CASSQGGLGGYTF
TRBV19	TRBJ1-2	CASRKQAATGGYTF
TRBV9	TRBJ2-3	CASSVGLAGGTDTQYF
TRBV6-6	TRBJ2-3	CASSYRQGTDTQYF
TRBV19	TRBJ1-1	CASSIDNPTEAFF
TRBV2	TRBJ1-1	CASGREFEAFF
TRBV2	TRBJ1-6	CASSVEGARDSPLHF
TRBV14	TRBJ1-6	CASSRGQINSPLHF
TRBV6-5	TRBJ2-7	CASSSPGQGVEEQYF
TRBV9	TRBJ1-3	CASSPHEGSGNTIYF